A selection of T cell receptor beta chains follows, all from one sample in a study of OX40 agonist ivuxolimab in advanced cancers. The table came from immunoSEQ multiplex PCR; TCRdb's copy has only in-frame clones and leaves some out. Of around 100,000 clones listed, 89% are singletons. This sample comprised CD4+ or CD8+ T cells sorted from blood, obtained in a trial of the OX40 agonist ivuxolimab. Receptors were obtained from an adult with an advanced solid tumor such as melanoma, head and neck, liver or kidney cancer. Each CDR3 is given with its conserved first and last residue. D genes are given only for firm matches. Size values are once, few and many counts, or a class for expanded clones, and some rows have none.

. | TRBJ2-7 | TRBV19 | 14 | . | CASSRMRGSYEQYF | TGTGCCAGTAGTAGGATGCGGGGCTCCTACGAGCAGTACTTC
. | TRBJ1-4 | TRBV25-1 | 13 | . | CASSDRANEKLFF | TGTGCCAGCAGTGACAGAGCGAATGAAAAACTGTTTTTT
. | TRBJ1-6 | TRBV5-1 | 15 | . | CASRSDGSYNSPLHF | TGCGCCAGCAGATCCGACGGCTCCTATAATTCACCCCTCCACTTT
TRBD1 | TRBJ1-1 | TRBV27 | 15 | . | CASSRQGAGNTEAFF | TGTGCCAGCAGCCGACAGGGGGCGGGGAACACTGAAGCTTTCTTT
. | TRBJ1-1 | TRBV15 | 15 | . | CATSRDWGMDTEAFF | TGTGCCACCAGCAGAGATTGGGGCATGGACACTGAAGCTTTCTTT
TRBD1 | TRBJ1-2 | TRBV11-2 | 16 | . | CASSSRLQGLNYGYTF | TGTGCCAGCAGCTCCCGGCTACAGGGGTTGAACTATGGCTACACCTTC
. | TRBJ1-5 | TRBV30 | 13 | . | CAWSVMEYQPQHF | TGTGCCTGGAGTGTGATGGAGTATCAGCCCCAGCATTTT
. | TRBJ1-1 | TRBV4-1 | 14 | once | CASSGQTGSTEAFF | TGCGCCAGCAGCGGACAAACAGGGTCCACTGAAGCTTTCTTT
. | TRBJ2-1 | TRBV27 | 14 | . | CASSLIGRDNEQFF | TGTGCCAGCAGTTTGATAGGGAGAGACAATGAGCAGTTCTTC
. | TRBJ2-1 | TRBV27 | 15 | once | CASRPRAGAFYEQFF | TGTGCCAGCAGGCCACGGGCAGGGGCTTTCTATGAGCAGTTCTTC
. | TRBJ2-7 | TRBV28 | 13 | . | CASSPGQPREQYF | TGTGCCAGCAGTCCCGGACAGCCTAGGGAGCAGTACTTC
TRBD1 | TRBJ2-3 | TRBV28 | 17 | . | CASSLARTGVVRDTQYF | TGTGCCAGCAGTTTAGCTCGGACAGGGGTTGTCAGAGATACGCAGTATTTT
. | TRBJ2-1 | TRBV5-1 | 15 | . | CASSLDLGTNNEQFF | TGCGCCAGCAGCTTGGACCTTGGGACCAACAATGAGCAGTTCTTC
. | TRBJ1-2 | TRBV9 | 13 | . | CASSVVGVYGYTF | TGTGCCAGCAGCGTAGTCGGGGTCTATGGCTACACCTTC
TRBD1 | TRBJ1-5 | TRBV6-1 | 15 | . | CASSKQGDGNQPQHF | TGTGCCAGCAGTAAGCAGGGGGACGGCAATCAGCCCCAGCATTTT
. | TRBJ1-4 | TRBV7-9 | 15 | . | CASSLVLPGNEKLFF | TGTGCCAGCAGCTTAGTGCTACCCGGTAATGAAAAACTGTTTTTT
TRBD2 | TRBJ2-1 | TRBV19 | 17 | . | CASSIDLGLAGVNEQFF | TGTGCCAGTAGTATAGATCTAGGTCTAGCGGGAGTTAATGAGCAGTTCTTC
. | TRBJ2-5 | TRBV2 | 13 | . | CASRRELQETQYF | TGTGCCAGCAGACGGGAGTTGCAAGAGACCCAGTACTTC
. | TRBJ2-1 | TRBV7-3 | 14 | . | CASSSLAAGNEQFF | TGTGCCAGCAGCTCATTAGCTGCGGGCAATGAGCAGTTCTTC
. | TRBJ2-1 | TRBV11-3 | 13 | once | CASSLFFHNEQFF | TGTGCCAGCAGCTTATTTTTCCACAATGAGCAGTTCTTC
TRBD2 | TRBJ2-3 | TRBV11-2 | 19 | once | CASSLYGPTSGAYTDTQYF | TGTGCCAGCAGCTTATACGGACCGACTAGCGGGGCCTACACAGATACGCAGTATTTT
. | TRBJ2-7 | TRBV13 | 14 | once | CASSSGQSSYEQYF | TGTGCCAGCAGCTCGGGCCAAAGCTCCTACGAGCAGTACTTC
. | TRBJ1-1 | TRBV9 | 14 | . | CASRRGVQGTEAFF | TGTGCCAGCAGAAGGGGGGTACAGGGCACTGAAGCTTTCTTT